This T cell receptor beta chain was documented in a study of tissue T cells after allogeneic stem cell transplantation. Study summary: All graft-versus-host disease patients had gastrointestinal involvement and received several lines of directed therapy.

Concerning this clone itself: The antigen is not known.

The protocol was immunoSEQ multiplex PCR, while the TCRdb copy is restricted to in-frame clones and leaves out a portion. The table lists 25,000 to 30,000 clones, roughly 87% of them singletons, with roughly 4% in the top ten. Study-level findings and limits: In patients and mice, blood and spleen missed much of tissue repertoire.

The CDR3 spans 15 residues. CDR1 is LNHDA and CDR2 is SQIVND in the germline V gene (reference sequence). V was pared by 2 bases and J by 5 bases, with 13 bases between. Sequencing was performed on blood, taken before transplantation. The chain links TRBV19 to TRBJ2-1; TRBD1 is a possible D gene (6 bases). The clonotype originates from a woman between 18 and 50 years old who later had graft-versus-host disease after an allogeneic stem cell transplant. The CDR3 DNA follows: TGTGCCAGTAGTATAACAGGGACCAGGAACAATGAGCAGTTCTTC. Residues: CASSITGTRNNEQFF.